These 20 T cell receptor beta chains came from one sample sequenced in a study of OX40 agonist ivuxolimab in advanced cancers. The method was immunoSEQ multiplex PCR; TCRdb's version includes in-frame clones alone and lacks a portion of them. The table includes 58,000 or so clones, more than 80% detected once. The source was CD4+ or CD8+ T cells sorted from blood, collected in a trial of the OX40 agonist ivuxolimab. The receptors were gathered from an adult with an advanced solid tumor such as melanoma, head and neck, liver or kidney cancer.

As DNA, the CDR3 is TGTGCCTGGAGTCGAGACACAGGGGTCAACACTGAAGCTTTCTTT. Protein: CAWSRDTGVNTEAFF. This chain links TRBV30 with TRBJ1-1; 7 nucleotides line up with TRBD1. Trimming cost V 2 bases and J 2 bases; bases outside gene matches: 8. Germline values: CDR1 GTSNPN, CDR2 SVGIG (reference sequence). This CDR3 region has 15 residues.

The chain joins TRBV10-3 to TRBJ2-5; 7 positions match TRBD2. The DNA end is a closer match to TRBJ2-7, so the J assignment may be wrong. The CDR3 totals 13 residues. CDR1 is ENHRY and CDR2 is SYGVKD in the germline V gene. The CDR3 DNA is TGTGCCATCAGTGAGGGACTAGCCTACGAGCAGTACTTC. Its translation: CAISEGLAYEQYF.

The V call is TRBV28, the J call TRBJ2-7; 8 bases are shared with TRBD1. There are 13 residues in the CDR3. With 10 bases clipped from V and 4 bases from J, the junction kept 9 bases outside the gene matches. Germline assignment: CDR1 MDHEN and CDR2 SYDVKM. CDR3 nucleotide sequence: TGTGCCACCGCTCCTGGACAGGGATACGAGCAGTACTTC. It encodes CATAPGQGYEQYF.

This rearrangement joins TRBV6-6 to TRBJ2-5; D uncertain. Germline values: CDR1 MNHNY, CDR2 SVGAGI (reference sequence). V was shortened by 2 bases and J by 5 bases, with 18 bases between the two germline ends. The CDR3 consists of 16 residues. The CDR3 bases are TGTGCCAGCAGTTACAGTGGCCCCCGTCCGGAGGAGACCCAGTACTTC. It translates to CASSYSGPRPEETQYF.

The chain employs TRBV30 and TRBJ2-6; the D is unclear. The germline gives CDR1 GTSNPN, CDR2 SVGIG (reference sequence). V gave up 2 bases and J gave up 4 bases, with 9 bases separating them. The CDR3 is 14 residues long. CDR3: CAWSYESGANVLTF. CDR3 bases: TGTGCCTGGAGTTACGAGTCGGGGGCCAACGTCCTGACTTTC.

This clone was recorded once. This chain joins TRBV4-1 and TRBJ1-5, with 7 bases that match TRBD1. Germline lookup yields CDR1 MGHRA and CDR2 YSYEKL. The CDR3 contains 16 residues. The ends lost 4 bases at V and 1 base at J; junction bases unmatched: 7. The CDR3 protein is CASSLSRQGSNQPQHF. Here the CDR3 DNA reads TGCGCCAGCAGCCTATCTCGACAGGGAAGCAATCAGCCCCAGCATTTT.

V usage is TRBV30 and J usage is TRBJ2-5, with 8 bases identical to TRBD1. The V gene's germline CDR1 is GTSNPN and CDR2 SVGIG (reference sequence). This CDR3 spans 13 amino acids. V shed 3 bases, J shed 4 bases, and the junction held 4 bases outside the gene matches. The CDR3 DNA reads TGTGCCTGGAGCAGGGGGCAGAGAGAGACCCAGTACTTC. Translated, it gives CAWSRGQRETQYF.

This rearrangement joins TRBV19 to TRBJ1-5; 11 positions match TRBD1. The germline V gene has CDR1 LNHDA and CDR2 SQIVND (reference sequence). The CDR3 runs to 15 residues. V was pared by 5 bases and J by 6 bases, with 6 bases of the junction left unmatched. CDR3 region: CASSPGQGAGQPQHF. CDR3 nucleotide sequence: TGTGCCAGTAGTCCCGGACAGGGGGCAGGTCAGCCCCAGCATTTT.

The CDR3 bases are TGTGCCATCAGTGAGTCAGGGGACCCTGGAAACACCATATATTTT. Translation: CAISESGDPGNTIYF. V usage is TRBV10-3 and J usage is TRBJ1-3; a possible D gene is TRBD1 (5 bases). Germline assignment: CDR1 ENHRY and CDR2 SYGVKD. The CDR3 runs 15 residues. V lost 0 bases, J lost 2 bases, and 8 bases lay in between.

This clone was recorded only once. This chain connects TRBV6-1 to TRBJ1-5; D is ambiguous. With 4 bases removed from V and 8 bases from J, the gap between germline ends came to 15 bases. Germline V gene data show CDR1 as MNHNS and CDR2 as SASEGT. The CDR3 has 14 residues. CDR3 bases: TGTGCCAGCAGTGTCGACGGTCCTTGGGAGCCCCAGCATTTT. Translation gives CASSVDGPWEPQHF.

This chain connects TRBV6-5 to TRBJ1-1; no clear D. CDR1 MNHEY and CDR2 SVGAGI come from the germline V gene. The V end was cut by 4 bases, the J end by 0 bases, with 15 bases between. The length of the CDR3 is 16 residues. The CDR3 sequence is CASSFSTVIMNTEAFF. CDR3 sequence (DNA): TGTGCCAGCAGTTTCTCGACGGTTATCATGAACACTGAAGCTTTCTTT.

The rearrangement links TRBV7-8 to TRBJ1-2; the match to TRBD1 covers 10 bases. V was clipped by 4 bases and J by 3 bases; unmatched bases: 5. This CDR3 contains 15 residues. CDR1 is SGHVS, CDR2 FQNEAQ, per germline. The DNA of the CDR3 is TGTGCCAGCAGCTCGATGGACAGGGGGGACTATGGCTACACCTTC. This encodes CASSSMDRGDYGYTF.

The CDR3: CAISEQQAIYEQYF. In nucleotides, the CDR3 is TGTGCCATCAGTGAACAACAGGCGATCTACGAGCAGTACTTC. The chain is built from TRBV10-3 and TRBJ2-7; a weak D match, TRBD1 (5 bases). V lost 3 bases and J lost 3, with 12 bases in between. CDR3 length: 14 amino acids. CDR1 is ENHRY and CDR2 is SYGVKD in the germline V gene.

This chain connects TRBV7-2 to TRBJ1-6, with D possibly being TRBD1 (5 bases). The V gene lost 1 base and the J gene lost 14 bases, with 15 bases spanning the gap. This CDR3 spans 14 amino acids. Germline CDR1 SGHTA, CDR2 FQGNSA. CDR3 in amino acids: CASSLGIQGLALHF. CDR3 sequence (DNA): TGTGCCAGCAGCTTAGGTATCCAGGGTTTAGCCCTCCACTTT. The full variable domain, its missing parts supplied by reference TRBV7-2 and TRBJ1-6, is GAGVSQSPSNKVTEKGKDVELRCDPISGHTALYWYRQSLGQGLEFLIYFQGNSAPDKSGLPSDRFSAERTGGSVSTLTIQRTQQEDSAVYLCASSLGIQGLALHFGNGTRLTVT.

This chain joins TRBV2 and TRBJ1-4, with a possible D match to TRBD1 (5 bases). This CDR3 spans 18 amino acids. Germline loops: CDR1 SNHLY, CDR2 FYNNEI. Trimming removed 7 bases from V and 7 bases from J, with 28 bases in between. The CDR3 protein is CASNRPGPNSQPGEKLFF. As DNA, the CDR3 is TGTGCCAGCAATCGGCCAGGGCCTAATTCCCAGCCAGGTGAAAAACTGTTTTTT.

CDR3 bases: TGTGCCAGCAGCATTCAGGGGGTCTATAGCAATCAGCCCCAGCATTTT. Translation: CASSIQGVYSNQPQHF. The chain has TRBV28 and TRBJ1-5, with 7 bases fitting TRBD1. V lost 6 bases, J lost 0 bases, and 8 bases stayed unmatched. CDR3 length equals 16 residues. CDR1 is MDHEN, CDR2 SYDVKM, per germline.

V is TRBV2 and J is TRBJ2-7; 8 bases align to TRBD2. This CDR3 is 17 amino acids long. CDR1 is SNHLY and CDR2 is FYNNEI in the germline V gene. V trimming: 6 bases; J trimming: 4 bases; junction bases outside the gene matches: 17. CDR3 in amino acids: CASRPAGLAGISYEQYF. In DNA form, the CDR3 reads TGTGCCAGCAGGCCCGCAGGTTTAGCGGGAATTTCATACGAGCAGTACTTC.

CDR3 region: CASSPGTGELQTQYF. CDR3 bases: TGTGCCAGCAGCCCAGGGACAGGGGAGCTGCAGACCCAGTACTTC. The V gene is TRBV11-3, the J gene TRBJ2-5, with 10 bases identical to TRBD1. V lost 5 bases to trimming and J lost 6 bases; unmatched junction nucleotides: 9. The CDR3 is 15 residues long. The germline CDR1 and CDR2 sequences are SGHNT and YENEEA.

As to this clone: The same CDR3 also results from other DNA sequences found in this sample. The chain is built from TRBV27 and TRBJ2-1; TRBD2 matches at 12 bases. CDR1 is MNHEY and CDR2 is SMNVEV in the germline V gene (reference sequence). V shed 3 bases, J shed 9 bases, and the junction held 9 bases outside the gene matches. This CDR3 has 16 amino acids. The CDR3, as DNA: TGTGCCAGCAGTTTCCGCGGACTAGCGGGAACGGGTGAGCAGTTCTTC. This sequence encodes CASSFRGLAGTGEQFF.

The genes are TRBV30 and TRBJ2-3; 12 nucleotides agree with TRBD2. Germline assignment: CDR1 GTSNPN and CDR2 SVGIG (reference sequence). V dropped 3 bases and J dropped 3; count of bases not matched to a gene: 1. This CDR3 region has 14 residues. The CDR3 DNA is TGTGCCTGGAGAGGACTAGCGGGGACAGATACGCAGTATTTT. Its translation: CAWRGLAGTDTQYF. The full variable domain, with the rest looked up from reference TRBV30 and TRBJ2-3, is SQTIHQWPATLVQPVGSPLSLECTVEGTSNPNLYWYRQAAGRGLQLLFYSVGIGQISSEVPQNLSASRPQDRQFILSSKKLLLSDSGFYLCAWRGLAGTDTQYFGPGTRLTVL.